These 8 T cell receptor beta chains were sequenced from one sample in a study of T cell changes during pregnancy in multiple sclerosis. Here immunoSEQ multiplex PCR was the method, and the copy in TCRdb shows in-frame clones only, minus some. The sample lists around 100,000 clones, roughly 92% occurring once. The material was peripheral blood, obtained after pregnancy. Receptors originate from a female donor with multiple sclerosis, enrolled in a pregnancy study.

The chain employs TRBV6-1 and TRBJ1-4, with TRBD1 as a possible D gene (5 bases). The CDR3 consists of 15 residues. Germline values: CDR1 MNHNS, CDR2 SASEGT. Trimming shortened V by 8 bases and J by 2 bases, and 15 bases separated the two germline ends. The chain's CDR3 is CASRSGGGTNEKLFF. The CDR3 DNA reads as TGTGCCAGCCGGTCGGGGGGAGGCACTAATGAAAAACTGTTTTTT.

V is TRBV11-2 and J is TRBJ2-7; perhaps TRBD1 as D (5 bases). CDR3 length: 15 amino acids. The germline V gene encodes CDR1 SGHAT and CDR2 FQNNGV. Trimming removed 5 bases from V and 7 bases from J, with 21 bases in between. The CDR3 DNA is TGTGCCAGCAGCCATAGCCCTACAGGTTCCCGTGAGCAGTACTTC. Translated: CASSHSPTGSREQYF. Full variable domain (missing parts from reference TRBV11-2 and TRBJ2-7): EAGVAQSPRYKIIEKRQSVAFWCNPISGHATLYWYQQILGQGPKLLIQFQNNGVVDDSQLPKDRFSAERLKGVDSTLKIQPAKLEDSAVYLCASSHSPTGSREQYFGPGTRLTVT.

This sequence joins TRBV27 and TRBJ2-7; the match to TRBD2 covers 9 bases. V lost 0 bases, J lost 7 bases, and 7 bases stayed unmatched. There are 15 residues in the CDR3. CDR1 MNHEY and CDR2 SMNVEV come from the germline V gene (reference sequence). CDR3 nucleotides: TGTGCCAGCAGTTTATCGCTTGGGACTAGCAGTGAGCAGTACTTC. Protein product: CASSLSLGTSSEQYF.

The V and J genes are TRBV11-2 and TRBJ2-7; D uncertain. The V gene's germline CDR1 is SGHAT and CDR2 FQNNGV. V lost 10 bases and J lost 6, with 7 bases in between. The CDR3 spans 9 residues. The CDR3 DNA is TGTGCCATCAATCCCGAGCAGTACTTC. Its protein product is CAINPEQYF.

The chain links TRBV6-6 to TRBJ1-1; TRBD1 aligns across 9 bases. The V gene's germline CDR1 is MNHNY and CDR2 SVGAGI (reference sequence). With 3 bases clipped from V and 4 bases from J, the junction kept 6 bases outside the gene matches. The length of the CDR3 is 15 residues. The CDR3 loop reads CASSYPGQGGTEAFF. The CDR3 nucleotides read TGTGCCAGCAGTTATCCGGGACAGGGTGGCACTGAAGCTTTCTTT.

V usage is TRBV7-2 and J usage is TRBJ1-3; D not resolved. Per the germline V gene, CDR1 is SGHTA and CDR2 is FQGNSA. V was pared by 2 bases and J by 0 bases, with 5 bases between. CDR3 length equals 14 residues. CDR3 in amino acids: CASSLLFSGNTIYF. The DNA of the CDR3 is TGTGCCAGCAGCTTACTGTTCTCTGGAAACACCATATATTTT.

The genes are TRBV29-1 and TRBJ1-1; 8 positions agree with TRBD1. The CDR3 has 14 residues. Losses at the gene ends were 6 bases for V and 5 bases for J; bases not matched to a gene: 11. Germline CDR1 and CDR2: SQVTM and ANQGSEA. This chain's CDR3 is CSVEGYRGKTEAFF. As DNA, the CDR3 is TGCAGCGTCGAGGGGTACAGGGGGAAGACTGAAGCTTTCTTT.

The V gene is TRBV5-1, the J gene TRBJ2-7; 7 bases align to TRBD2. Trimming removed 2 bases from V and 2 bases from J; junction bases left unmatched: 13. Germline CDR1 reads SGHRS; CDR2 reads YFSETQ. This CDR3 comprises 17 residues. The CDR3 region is CASSFGGLGGVPYEQYF. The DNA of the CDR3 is TGCGCCAGCAGCTTTGGTGGACTTGGGGGGGTCCCCTACGAGCAGTACTTC.